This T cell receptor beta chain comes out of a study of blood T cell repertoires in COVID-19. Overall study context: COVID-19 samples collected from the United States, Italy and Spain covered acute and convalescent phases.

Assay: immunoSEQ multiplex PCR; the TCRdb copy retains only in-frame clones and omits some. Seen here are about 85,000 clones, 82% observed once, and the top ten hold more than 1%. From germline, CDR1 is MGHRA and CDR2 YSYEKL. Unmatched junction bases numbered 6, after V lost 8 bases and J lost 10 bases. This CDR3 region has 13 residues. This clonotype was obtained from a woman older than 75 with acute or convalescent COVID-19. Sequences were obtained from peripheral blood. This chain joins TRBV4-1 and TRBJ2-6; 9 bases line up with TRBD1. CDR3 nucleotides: TGCGCCAGCGGCGAGGGACAGGGAAACGTCCTGACTTTC. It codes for CASGEGQGNVLTF.